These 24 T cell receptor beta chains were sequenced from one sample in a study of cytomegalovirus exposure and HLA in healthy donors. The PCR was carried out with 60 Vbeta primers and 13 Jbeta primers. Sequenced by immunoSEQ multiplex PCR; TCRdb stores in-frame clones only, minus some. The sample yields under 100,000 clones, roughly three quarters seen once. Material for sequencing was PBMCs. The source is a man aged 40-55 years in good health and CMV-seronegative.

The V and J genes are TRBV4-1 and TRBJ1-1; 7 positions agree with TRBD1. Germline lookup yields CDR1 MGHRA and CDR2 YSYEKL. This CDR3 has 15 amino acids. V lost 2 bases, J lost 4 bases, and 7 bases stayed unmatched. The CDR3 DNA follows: TGCGCCAGCAGCCAACCCAACAGGGGTTCCACTGAAGCTTTCTTT. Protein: CASSQPNRGSTEAFF.

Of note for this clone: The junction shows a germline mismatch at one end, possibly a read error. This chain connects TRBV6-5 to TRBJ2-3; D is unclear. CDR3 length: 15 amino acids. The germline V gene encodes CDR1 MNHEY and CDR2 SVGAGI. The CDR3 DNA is TGTGCCGGCAGTTTCGAGTCTCATTCCATAGATACGCAGTATTTT. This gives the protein CAGSFESHSIDTQYF.

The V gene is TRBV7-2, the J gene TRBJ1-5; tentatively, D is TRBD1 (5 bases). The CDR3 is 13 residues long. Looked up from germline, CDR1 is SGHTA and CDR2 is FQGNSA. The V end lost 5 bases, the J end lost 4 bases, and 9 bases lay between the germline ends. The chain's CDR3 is CASSIDRNQPQHF. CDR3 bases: TGTGCCAGCAGCATCGACAGAAATCAGCCCCAGCATTTT.

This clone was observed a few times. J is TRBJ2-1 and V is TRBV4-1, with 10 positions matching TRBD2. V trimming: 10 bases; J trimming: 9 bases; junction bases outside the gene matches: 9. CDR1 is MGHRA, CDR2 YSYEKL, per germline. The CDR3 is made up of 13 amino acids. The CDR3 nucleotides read TGCGCCACCTCTAGCGGGGGAGAGGTTGAGCAGTTCTTC. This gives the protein CATSSGGEVEQFF.

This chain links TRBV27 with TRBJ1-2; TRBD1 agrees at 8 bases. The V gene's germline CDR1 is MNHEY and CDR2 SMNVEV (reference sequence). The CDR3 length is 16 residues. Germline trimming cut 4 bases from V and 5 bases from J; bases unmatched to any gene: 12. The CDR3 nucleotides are TGTGCCAGCAGTTCTCCTTCAGGACAGGGACTTTATGGCTACACCTTC. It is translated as CASSSPSGQGLYGYTF.

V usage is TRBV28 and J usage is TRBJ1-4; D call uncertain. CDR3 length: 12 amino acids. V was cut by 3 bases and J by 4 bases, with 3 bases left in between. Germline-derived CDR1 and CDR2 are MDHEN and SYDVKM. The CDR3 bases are TGTGCCAGCAGTTTCAGTAATGAAAAACTGTTTTTT. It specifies CASSFSNEKLFF.

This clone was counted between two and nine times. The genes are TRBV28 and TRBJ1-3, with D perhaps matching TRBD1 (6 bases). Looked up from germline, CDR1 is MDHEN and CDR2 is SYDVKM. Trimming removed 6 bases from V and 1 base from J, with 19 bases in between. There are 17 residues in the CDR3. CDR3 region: CASRAGAHTSSGNTIYF. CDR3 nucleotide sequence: TGTGCCAGCAGGGCAGGGGCCCATACTTCATCTGGAAACACCATATATTTT.

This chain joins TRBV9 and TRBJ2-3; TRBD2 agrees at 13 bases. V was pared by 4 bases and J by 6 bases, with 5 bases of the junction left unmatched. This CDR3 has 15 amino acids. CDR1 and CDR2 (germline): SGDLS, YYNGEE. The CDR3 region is CASSLGLAGVDTQYF. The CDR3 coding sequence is TGTGCCAGCAGCCTAGGACTAGCGGGGGTGGATACGCAGTATTTT.

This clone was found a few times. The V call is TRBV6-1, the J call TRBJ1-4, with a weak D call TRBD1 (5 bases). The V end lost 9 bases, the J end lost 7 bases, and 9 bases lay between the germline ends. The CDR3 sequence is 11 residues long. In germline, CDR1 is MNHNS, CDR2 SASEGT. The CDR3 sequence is CASLGGEKLFF. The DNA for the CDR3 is TGTGCCAGTCTCGGGGGTGAAAAACTGTTTTTT.

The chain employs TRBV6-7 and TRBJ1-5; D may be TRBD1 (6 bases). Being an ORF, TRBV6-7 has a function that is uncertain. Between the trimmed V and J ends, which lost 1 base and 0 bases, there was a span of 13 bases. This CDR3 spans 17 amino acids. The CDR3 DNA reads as TGTGCCAGCAGTTACTGCCGACAGGACGATAGCAATCAGCCCCAGCATTTT. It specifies CASSYCRQDDSNQPQHF.

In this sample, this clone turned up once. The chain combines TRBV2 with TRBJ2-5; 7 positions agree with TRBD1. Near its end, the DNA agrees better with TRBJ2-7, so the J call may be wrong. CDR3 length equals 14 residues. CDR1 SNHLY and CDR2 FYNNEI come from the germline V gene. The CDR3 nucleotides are TGTGCCAGCAGTCGAGGACAGGCCGCCTACGAGCAGTACTTC. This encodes CASSRGQAAYEQYF.

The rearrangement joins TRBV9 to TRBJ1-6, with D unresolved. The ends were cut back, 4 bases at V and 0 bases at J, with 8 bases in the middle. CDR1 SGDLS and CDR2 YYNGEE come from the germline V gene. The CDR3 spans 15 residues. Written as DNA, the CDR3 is TGTGCCAGCAGCTCCCGGGGCTCCTATAATTCACCCCTCCACTTT. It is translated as CASSSRGSYNSPLHF. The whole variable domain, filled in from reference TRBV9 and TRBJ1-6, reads DSGVTQTPKHLITATGQRVTLRCSPRSGDLSVYWYQQSLDQGLQFLIQYYNGEERAKGNILERFSAQQFPDLHSELNLSSLELGDSALYFCASSSRGSYNSPLHFGNGTRLTVT.

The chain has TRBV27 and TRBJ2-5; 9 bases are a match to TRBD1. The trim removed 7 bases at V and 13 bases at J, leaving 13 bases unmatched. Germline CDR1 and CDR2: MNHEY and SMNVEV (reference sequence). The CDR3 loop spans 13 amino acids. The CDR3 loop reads CASKDRDRAEGYF. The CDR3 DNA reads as TGTGCCAGCAAGGACCGGGACAGGGCCGAAGGGTACTTC.

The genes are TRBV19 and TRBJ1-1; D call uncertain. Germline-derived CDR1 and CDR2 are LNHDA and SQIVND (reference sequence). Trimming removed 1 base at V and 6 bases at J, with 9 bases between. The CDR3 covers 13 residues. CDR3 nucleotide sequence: TGTGCCAGTAGTATAGGTGGCCCTGCTGAAGCTTTCTTT. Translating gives CASSIGGPAEAFF. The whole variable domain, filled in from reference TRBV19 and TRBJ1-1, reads DGGITQSPKYLFRKEGQNVTLSCEQNLNHDAMYWYRQDPGQGLRLIYYSQIVNDFQKGDIAEGYSVSREKKESFPLTVTSAQKNPTAFYLCASSIGGPAEAFFGQGTRLTVV.

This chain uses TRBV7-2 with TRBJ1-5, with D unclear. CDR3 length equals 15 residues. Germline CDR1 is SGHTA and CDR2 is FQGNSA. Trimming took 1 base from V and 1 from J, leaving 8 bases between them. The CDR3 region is CASSLVGGSNQPQHF. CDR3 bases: TGTGCCAGCAGCTTAGTGGGAGGGAGCAATCAGCCCCAGCATTTT.

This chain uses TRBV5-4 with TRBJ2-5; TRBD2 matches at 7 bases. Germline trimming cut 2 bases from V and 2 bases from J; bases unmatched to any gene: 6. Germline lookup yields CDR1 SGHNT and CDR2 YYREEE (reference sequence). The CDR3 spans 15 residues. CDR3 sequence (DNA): TGTGCCAGCAGCTTTCCTAGCGGCGCGCAAGAGACCCAGTACTTC. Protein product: CASSFPSGAQETQYF.

The DNA for the CDR3 is TGTGCCAGCAGCTTAGGACTTCTCGCTAGCGGGTACAATGAGCAGTTCTTC. It encodes CASSLGLLASGYNEQFF. The chain couples TRBV13 to TRBJ2-1; 8 bases align to TRBD2. The V gene's germline CDR1 is PRHDT and CDR2 FYEKMQ (reference sequence). The CDR3 is 17 amino acids. Losses at the gene ends were 0 bases for V and 4 bases for J; bases not matched to a gene: 8.

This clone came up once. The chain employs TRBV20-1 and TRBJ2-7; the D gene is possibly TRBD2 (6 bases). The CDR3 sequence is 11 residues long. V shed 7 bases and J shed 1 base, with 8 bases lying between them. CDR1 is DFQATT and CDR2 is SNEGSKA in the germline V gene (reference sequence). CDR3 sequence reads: CSVGTSYEQYF. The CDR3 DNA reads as TGCAGTGTGGGGACTTCCTACGAGCAGTACTTC.

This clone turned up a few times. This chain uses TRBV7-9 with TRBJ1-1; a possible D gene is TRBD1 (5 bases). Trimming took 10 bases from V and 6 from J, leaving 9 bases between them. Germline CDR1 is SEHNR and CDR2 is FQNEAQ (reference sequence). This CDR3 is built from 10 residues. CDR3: CATQGSEAFF. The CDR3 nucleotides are TGTGCCACCCAGGGCTCTGAAGCTTTCTTT.

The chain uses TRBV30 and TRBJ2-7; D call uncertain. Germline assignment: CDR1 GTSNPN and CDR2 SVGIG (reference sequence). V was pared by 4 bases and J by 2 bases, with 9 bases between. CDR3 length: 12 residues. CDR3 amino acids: CAWNPGTYEQYF. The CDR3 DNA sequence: TGTGCCTGGAACCCAGGAACCTACGAGCAGTACTTC.

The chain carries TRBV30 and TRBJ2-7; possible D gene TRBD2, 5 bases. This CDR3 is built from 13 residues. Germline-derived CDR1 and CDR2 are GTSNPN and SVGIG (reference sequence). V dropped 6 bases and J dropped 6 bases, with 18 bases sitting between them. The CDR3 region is CACSMGAPSEQYF. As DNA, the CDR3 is TGTGCCTGTTCCATGGGAGCCCCCTCCGAGCAGTACTTC.

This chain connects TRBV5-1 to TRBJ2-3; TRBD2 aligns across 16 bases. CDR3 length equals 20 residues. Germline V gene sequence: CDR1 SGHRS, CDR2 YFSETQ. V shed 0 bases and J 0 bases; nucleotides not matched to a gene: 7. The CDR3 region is CASSLAAGTSGGGSTDTQYF. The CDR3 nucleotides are TGCGCCAGCAGCTTGGCCGCTGGGACTAGCGGGGGGGGAAGCACAGATACGCAGTATTTT.

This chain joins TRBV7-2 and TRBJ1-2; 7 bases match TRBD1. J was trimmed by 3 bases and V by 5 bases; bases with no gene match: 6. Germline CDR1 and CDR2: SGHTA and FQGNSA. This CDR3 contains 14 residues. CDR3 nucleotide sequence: TGTGCCAGCAGCATAAAAGGGACAGACTATGGCTACACCTTC. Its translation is CASSIKGTDYGYTF.

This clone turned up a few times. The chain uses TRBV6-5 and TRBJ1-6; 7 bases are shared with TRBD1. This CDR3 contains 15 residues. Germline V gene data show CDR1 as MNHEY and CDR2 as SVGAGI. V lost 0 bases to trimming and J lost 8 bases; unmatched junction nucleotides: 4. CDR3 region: CASSYSGGGDSPLHF. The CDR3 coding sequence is TGTGCCAGCAGTTACTCAGGGGGCGGTGATTCACCCCTCCACTTT.